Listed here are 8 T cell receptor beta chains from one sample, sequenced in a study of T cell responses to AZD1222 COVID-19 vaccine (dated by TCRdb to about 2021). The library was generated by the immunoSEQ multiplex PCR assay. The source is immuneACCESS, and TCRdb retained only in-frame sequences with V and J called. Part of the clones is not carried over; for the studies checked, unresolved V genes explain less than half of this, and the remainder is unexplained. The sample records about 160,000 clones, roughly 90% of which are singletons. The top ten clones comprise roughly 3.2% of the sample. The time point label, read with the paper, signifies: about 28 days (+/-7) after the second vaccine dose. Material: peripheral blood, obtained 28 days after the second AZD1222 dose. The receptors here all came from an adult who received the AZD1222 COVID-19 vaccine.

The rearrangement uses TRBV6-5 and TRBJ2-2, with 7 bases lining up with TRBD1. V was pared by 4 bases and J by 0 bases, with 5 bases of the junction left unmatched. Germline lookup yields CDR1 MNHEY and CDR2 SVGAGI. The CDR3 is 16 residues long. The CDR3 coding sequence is TGTGCCAGCAGTTCACAGGGGACGGCGAACACCGGGGAGCTGTTTTTT. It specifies CASSSQGTANTGELFF.

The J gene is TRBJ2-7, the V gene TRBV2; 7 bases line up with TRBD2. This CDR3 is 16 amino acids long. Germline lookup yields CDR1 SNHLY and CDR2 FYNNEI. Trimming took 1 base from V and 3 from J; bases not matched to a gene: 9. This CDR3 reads CASSEVGSGIDYEQYF. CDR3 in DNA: TGTGCCAGCAGTGAAGTAGGGAGCGGGATCGACTACGAGCAGTACTTC.

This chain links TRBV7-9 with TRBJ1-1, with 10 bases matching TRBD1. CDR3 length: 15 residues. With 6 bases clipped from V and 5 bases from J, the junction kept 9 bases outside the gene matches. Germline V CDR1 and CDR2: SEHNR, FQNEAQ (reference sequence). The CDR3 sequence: CASSHPDRGWTEAFF. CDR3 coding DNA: TGTGCCAGCAGTCATCCGGACAGGGGGTGGACTGAAGCTTTCTTT.

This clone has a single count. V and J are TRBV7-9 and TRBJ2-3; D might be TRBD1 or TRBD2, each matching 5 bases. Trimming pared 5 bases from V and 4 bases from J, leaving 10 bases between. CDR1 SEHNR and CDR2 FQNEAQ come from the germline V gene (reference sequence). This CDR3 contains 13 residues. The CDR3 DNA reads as TGTGCCAGCAGCAGGGACGGGGCAGATACGCAGTATTTT. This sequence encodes CASSRDGADTQYF.

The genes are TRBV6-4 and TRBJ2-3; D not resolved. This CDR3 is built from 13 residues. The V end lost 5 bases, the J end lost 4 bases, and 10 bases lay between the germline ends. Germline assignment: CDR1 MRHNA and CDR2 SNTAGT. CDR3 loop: CASSTLPADTQYF. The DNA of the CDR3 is TGTGCCAGCAGTACCTTACCTGCAGATACGCAGTATTTT.

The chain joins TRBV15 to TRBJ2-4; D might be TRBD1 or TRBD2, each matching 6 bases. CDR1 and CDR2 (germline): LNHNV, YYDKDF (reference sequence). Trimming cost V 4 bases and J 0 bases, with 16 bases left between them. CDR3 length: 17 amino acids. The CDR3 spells CATSIQGMGLAKNIQYF. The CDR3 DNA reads TGTGCCACCAGCATCCAGGGGATGGGACTAGCCAAAAACATTCAGTACTTC.

This CDR3 reads CASSSVPGQGRATEAFF. The DNA of the CDR3 is TGTGCCAGCAGCTCAGTCCCGGGACAGGGACGGGCCACTGAAGCTTTCTTT. This chain connects TRBV13 to TRBJ1-1, with 9 bases fitting TRBD1. Trimming removed 4 bases from V and 4 bases from J; junction bases left unmatched: 13. Germline assignment: CDR1 PRHDT and CDR2 FYEKMQ (reference sequence). The CDR3 extends over 17 amino acids.

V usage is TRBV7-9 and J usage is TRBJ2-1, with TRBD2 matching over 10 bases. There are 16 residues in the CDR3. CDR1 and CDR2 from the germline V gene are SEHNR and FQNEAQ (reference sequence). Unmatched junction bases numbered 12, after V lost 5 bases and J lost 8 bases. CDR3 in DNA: TGTGCCAGCAGCCCGCCGGCTAGCGGGAGATCCTATGAGCAGTTCTTC. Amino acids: CASSPPASGRSYEQFF.